A single sample is the source of the 11 T cell receptor beta chains below, sequenced in a study of T cells in women clearing cervical HPV infection. Only in-frame clones appear in the TCRdb table, and some are missing; sequencing was by immunoSEQ multiplex PCR. The listing records some 50,000 clones. Sequenced: blood buffy coat. The receptors shown here come from a woman aged 18 to 75 with a cervical HPV16 infection that either progressed to CIN3+ or cleared (not recorded which).

As regards this clone: The sequenced fragment ends 3 residues before the CDR3 boundary, so the rest is inferred from the germline J gene. The chain couples TRBV19 to TRBJ1-2, with TRBD1 identical over 7 bases. CDR1 is LNHDA and CDR2 is SQIVND in the germline V gene (reference sequence). CDR3 length: 13 amino acids. The junction had 7 bases not matched to a gene; V was cut back by 5 bases and J by 7 bases. CDR3 bases read: TGTGCCAGTAGTCCAACACAGGGGACTGGC. Residues: CASSPTQGTG. The CDR3 reads in full as CASSPTQGTGYTF. Together with reference TRBV19 and TRBJ1-2, the CDR3 gives the full variable domain: DGGITQSPKYLFRKEGQNVTLSCEQNLNHDAMYWYRQDPGQGLRLIYYSQIVNDFQKGDIAEGYSVSREKKESFPLTVTSAQKNPTAFYLCASSPTQGTGYTFGSGTRLTVV.

CDR3: CASSPGQGHEQYF. The CDR3 DNA, read in part, is TGCGCCAGCAGCCCGGGACAGGGCCACGAG. The chain joins TRBV5-1 to TRBJ2-7; 9 nucleotides line up with TRBD1. The read gets to within 3 residues of the CDR3 end, and the germline J gene fills in the rest. The CDR3 sequence is 13 residues long. J lost 5 bases, V lost 4 bases, and 4 bases had no gene match. From germline, CDR1 is SGHRS and CDR2 YFSETQ.

A remark on this clone: At one of its ends the junction is not consistent with the germline gene, which may arise from a read error. The read ends 3 residues early relative to the CDR3; the germline J gene fills the gap. Within the sample, other DNA sequences also encode this same CDR3. The chain employs TRBV19 and TRBJ1-3; TRBD1 matches 8 bases. This CDR3 is built from 14 residues. Per the germline V gene, CDR1 is LNHDA and CDR2 is SQIVND (reference sequence). CDR3 DNA (partial): TGTGCCAGTACCGACAGGGGTTCAGGAAACACA. Translating it yields CASTDRGSGNT. Given in full, the CDR3 is CASTDRGSGNTIYF.

In regard to this clone: The read is 3 residues too short to cover the CDR3 end, so that end is filled in from the germline J gene. This chain connects TRBV19 to TRBJ2-3; D perhaps matches TRBD2 (6 bases). Germline CDR1 LNHDA, CDR2 SQIVND (reference sequence). V was shortened by 2 bases and J by 3 bases, with 12 bases between the two germline ends. CDR3 length equals 15 residues. The covered CDR3 bases are TGTGCCAGTAGTATACTTAGCGGTGGGACAGATACG. Protein product: CASSILSGGTDT. The entire CDR3 reads CASSILSGGTDTQYF.

To note about this clone: Read coverage stops 3 residues before the CDR3 terminus; the germline J gene supplies the remainder. This rearrangement joins TRBV2 to TRBJ2-1; 8 nucleotides align to TRBD2. The CDR3 has 19 residues. Germline CDR1 and CDR2: SNHLY and FYNNEI. V shed 0 bases and J 0 bases; nucleotides not matched to a gene: 10. The CDR3 region is CASSEALSTGGGSYNEQFF. The DNA read from the CDR3 is TGTGCCAGCAGTGAAGCGCTGTCAACCGGGGGGGGCTCCTACAATGAG.

With regard to this clone: Coverage ceases 3 residues before the CDR3 finishes, and the germline J gene fills in the end. V usage is TRBV4-1 and J usage is TRBJ2-7; possible D gene TRBD2, 6 bases. The germline gives CDR1 MGHRA, CDR2 YSYEKL. This CDR3 is 12 amino acids long. V lost 8 bases, J lost 4 bases, and 12 bases lay in between. The CDR3 loop reads CASSGESYEQYF. Partial CDR3 DNA: TGCGCCAGCTCGGGGGAAAGTTACGAG.

A remark on this clone: The CDR3 end is not reached by the read, which stops 3 residues before it; the germline J gene fills it in. This sequence joins TRBV7-2 and TRBJ1-1; the D is unclear. CDR1 is SGHTA, CDR2 FQGNSA, per germline. V was shortened by 0 bases and J by 4 bases, with 12 bases between the two germline ends. The CDR3 contains 15 residues. The sequenced CDR3 bases are TGTGCCAGCAGCTTAGCAGGAGGGAGCGGCACTGAA. Its protein product is CASSLAGGSGTE. The whole CDR3 is CASSLAGGSGTEAFF.

For this clone: The junction departs from germline at one end; a sequencing error may be responsible. The DNA ends 3 residues before the CDR3 does, and the rest of the CDR3 is filled in from the germline J gene. V usage is TRBV7-7 and J usage is TRBJ2-1; 7 nucleotides line up with TRBD1. CDR1 SSHAT and CDR2 FNYEAQ come from the germline V gene (reference sequence). The CDR3 is 14 amino acids. Incomplete CDR3 DNA: TGTGCTAGCAGCTTAGTTGTAGGGGGCGTTGAG. Residues: CASSLVVGGVE. The whole CDR3 is CASSLVVGGVEQFF. Complete variable domain (other parts from reference TRBV7-7 and TRBJ2-1): GAGVSQSPRYKVTKRGQDVTLRCDPISSHATLYWYQQALGQGPEFLTYFNYEAQPDKSGLPSDRFSAERPEGSISTLTIQRTEQRDSAMYRCASSLVVGGVEQFFGPGTRLTVL.

Comments on this clone: The read halts 3 residues ahead of the CDR3 end, with the missing end drawn from the germline J gene. This chain joins TRBV6-2 or TRBV6-3 and TRBJ1-1, with 9 positions matching TRBD1. There are 13 residues in the CDR3. Germline assignment: CDR1 MNHEY and CDR2 SVGEGT. Incomplete CDR3 DNA: TGTGCCAGCAGCAAGACAGGGGGTCTCGAA. Protein: CASSKTGGLE. The full CDR3 reads CASSKTGGLEAFF.

About this clone itself: The CDR3 end falls 3 residues outside the read, so it is completed with the germline J gene. The chain couples TRBV5-1 to TRBJ2-7; maybe TRBD1 (6 bases). Germline V lookup: CDR1 SGHRS, CDR2 YFSETQ. V was shortened by 0 bases and J by 2 bases, with 9 bases between the two germline ends. CDR3 length: 14 residues. CDR3 bases read: TGCGCCAGCAGCTTGGCCGCAGGGGCCTACGAG. Translated: CASSLAAGAYE. The complete CDR3 protein is CASSLAAGAYEQYF.

The CDR3 DNA, read in part, is TGTGCCCCCACAGGCTTTCCTGGAATCTCCTACAATGAG. This codes for CAPTGFPGISYNE. The whole CDR3 is CAPTGFPGISYNEQFF. The gene calls are TRBV19 and TRBJ2-1; TRBD1 might be the D (5 bases). The read halts 3 residues ahead of the CDR3 end, with the missing end drawn from the germline J gene. V was shortened by 11 bases and J by 0 bases, with 20 bases between the two germline ends. The CDR3 runs to 16 residues. Germline V CDR1 and CDR2: LNHDA, SQIVND (reference sequence).